The source of this TCR beta chain is a study of shared clonotypes between healthy human individuals. In the case of this clone: The antigen remains unidentified.

Study conclusions and caveats: As a rule, naive subsets had a larger estimated richness than memory subsets.

Here immunoSEQ multiplex PCR was the method, and the copy in TCRdb shows in-frame clones only, minus some. The sample shows around 2,000,000 clones, approximately 94% of them seen only once. CD8 cells regarded as naive lacked CD45RO, were positively chosen for CCR7, and omitted terminally differentiated effector memory CD45RA+ cells. The CDR3 length is 18 residues. Germline CDR1 and CDR2: SGHTA and FQGTGA. Trimming took 1 base from V and 2 from J, leaving 20 bases between them. This chain joins TRBV7-3 and TRBJ1-2; D gene ambiguous. This receptor was taken from a young man in good health. Sequencing was performed on naive CD8+ T cells sorted from blood. This CDR3 is CASSLNGSRAGRNYGYTF. Here the CDR3 DNA reads TGTGCCAGCAGCTTAAACGGCTCTCGGGCAGGCCGAAACTATGGCTACACCTTC.